The clone carrying this TCR beta chain came up a few times. These data originate in a study of blood T cells in healthy people across ages. It was with a sample-barcoded 5' primer and a J-beta primer mix that a second PCR of about 7 to 12 cycles was run. In TCRdb, the 5' RACE reads were re-called with MiXCR into one record per CDR3 protein. This sample has fewer than 1,200,000 distinct CDR3 sequences; almost 25% occur once, and the top ten carry about 0.72%. Per the germline V gene, CDR1 is SQVTM and CDR2 is ANQGSEA. V lost 5 bases and J 1 base, leaving 11 bases between the germline ends. The CDR3 consists of 14 residues. These records were also assigned to another study, of T cells of mothers and their children.

This clonotype originated in a girl aged 2 to 9 in good health. The rearrangement joins TRBV29-1 to TRBJ2-2; D not resolved. The material sequenced was blood. The CDR3 DNA reads as TGCAGCGTTTTTACCGGATTGAACACCGGGGAGCTGTTTTTT. It is translated as CSVFTGLNTGELFF.